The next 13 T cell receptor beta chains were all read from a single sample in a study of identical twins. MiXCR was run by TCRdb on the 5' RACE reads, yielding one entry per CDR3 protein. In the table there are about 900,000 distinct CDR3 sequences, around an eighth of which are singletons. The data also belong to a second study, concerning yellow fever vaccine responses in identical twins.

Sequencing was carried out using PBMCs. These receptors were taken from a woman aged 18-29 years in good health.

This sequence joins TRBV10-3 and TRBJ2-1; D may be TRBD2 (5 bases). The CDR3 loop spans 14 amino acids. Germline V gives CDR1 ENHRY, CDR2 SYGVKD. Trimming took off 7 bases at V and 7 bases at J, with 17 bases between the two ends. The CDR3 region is CAIKGGLSGNEQFF. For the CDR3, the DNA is TGTGCCATCAAAGGCGGCCTGTCGGGAAATGAGCAGTTCTTC.

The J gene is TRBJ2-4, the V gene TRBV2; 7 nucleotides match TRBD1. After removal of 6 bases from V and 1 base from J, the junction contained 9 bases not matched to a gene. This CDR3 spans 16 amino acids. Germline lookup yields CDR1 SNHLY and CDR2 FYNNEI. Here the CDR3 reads CASSPRQGGAKNIQYF. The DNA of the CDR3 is TGTGCCAGCAGCCCGAGACAGGGTGGGGCCAAAAACATTCAGTACTTC.

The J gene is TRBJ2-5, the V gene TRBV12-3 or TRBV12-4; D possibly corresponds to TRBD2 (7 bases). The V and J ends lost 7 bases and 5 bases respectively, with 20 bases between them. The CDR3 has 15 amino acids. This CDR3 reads CASNSGGGRGETQYF. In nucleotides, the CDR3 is TGTGCCAGCAATTCAGGCGGGGGTAGGGGGGAGACCCAGTACTTC.

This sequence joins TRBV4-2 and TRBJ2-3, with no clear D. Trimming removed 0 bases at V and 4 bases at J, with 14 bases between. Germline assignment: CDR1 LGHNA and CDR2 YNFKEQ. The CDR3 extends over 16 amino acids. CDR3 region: CASSQDFSGGADTQYF. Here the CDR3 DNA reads TGTGCCAGCAGCCAAGATTTTTCAGGTGGGGCAGATACGCAGTATTTT.

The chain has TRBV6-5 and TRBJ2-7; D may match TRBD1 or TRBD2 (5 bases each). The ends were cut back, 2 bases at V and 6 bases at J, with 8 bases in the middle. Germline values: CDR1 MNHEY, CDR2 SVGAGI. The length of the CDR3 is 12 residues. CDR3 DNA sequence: TGTGCCAGCAGTTACCCTGGGGGCGAGCAGTACTTC. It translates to CASSYPGGEQYF.

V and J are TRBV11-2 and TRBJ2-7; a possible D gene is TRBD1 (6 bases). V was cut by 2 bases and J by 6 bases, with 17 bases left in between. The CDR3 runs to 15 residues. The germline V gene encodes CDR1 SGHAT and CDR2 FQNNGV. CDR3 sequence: CASSLSGQRASEQYF. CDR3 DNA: TGTGCCAGCAGCTTATCGGGACAAAGGGCTTCCGAGCAGTACTTC.

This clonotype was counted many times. The chain's CDR3 is CATSTDLPYEQYF. In nucleotides, the CDR3 is TGTGCCACCAGCACGGATCTCCCCTACGAGCAGTACTTC. The chain has TRBV15 and TRBJ2-7; no clear D. CDR3 length equals 13 residues. CDR1 and CDR2 (germline): LNHNV, YYDKDF (reference sequence). With 4 bases removed from V and 2 bases from J, the gap between germline ends came to 9 bases.

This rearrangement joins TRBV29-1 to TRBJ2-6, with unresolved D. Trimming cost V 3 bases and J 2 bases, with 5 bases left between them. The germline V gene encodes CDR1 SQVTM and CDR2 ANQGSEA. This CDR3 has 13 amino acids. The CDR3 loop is CSVEIAGANVLTF. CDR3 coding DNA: TGCAGCGTTGAGATCGCTGGGGCCAACGTCCTGACTTTC.

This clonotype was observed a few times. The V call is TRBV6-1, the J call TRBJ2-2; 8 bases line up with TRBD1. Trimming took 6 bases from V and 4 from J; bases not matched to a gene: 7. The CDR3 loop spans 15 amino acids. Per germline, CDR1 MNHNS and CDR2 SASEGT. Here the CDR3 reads CASRPAGGFTGELFF. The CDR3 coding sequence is TGTGCCAGCAGACCAGCAGGGGGCTTCACCGGGGAGCTGTTTTTT.

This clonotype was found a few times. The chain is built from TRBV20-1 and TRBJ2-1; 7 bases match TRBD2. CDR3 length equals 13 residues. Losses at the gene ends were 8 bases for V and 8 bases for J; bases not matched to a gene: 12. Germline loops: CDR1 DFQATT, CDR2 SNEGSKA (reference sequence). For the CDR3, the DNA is TGCAGTACCCGGTGGGAGGGGATGGATGAGCAGTTCTTC. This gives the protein CSTRWEGMDEQFF.

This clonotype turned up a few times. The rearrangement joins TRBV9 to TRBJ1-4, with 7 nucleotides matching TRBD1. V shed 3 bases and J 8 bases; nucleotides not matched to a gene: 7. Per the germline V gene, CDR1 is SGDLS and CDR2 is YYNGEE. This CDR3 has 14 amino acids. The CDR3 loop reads CASSAGDSVEKLFF. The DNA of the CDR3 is TGTGCCAGCAGCGCGGGGGACAGTGTGGAAAAACTGTTTTTT.

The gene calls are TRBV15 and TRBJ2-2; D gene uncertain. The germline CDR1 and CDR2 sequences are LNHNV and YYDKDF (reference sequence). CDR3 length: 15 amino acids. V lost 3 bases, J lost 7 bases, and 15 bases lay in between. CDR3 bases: TGTGCCACCAGCAGGGCGCTGGGTTTCGTCGGGGAGCTGTTTTTT. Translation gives CATSRALGFVGELFF.

The CDR3 spells CASSSQDHYSNEQFF. The CDR3 DNA follows: TGTGCCAGCAGCTCTCAGGACCACTATAGCAATGAGCAGTTCTTC. This chain uses TRBV7-9 with TRBJ2-1; the D is unclear. Trimming took off 4 bases at V and 6 bases at J, with 16 bases between the two ends. The CDR3 totals 15 residues. Germline CDR1 SEHNR, CDR2 FQNEAQ (reference sequence).